Only a few counts were recorded for the clone carrying this T cell receptor (beta chain). CDR1 and CDR2 (germline): LGHNA, YNFKEQ. V lost 1 base and J 4 bases, leaving 7 bases between the germline ends. The CDR3 length is 14 residues. These data originate in a study of beta chain features in type 1 diabetes. Since all of the isolated RNA was reverse transcribed, expressed TCRB transcripts were what got sequenced. Assay used: immunoSEQ multiplex PCR; TCRdb lists only in-frame clones, some missing. The data show 900,000 or so clones, with about a sixth seen just once and 0.02% to 0.025% held by the top ten.

This receptor was taken from a woman aged 18-30 years in good health. Sequencing used naive CD4+ T cells from blood. The J gene is TRBJ2-2, the V gene TRBV4-2, with D uncertain. CDR3 DNA: TGTGCCAGCAGCCAAGGAGGTCTCACCGGGGAGCTGTTTTTT. Translating gives CASSQGGLTGELFF.